This TCR beta chain was retrieved from a study of shared clonotypes between healthy human individuals. Study-level points and caveats: Naive CD4 clonotypes were shared across a few donors at 4% to 5%.

The assay used deep level. Profiled with immunoSEQ multiplex PCR; TCRdb holds only in-frame clones, not every one. This sample yields about 1.4 million clones, of which roughly 96% are seen a single time; approximately 1.1% belongs to the top ten. To note about this clone: Antigen unknown.

Healthy adults negative for HIV, lacking recent acute infections or vaccinations, served as donors. CDR3 length: 16 amino acids. Germline CDR1 reads KGHSH; CDR2 reads LQKENI. Trimming took off 3 bases at V and 0 bases at J, with 14 bases between the two ends. The source of this sequence is a young man in good health. The sequenced material came from naive CD4+ T cells sorted from blood. Subset described: CD45RA+ positively selected. The genes are TRBV18 and TRBJ1-1; D may be TRBD1 (5 bases). The CDR3 spells CASSPMAGRMNTEAFF. The DNA for the CDR3 is TGTGCCAGCTCACCCATGGCAGGGCGGATGAACACTGAAGCTTTCTTT.